This T cell receptor (beta chain) originates from a study of T cell clonotyping in hematopoietic cell transplantation. This clone was counted once. Its matching antigen is unknown. The V gene's germline CDR1 is SGHTA and CDR2 FQGTGA. Trimming took off 5 bases at V and 3 bases at J, with 11 bases between the two ends. The CDR3 runs to 13 residues. The method was immunoSEQ multiplex PCR; TCRdb's version includes in-frame clones alone and lacks a portion of them. The table includes roughly 10,000 clones, over 60% detected once. Overall study findings and caveats: Broader posttransplant TCR repertoire diversity was predicted by graft donor and pretransplant recipient Inverse Simpson Index values.

This receptor was taken from a female patient aged 45 to 65 who had an allogeneic stem cell transplant from a related donor, so the T cells may come from the graft donor. Some clones in this sample may be carry-over from other donors' samples. The chain carries TRBV7-3 and TRBJ2-7; D uncertain. The source was peripheral blood mononuclear cells, collected 180 days after allogeneic stem cell transplant. The CDR3 protein is CASSQGPDYEQYF. Here the CDR3 DNA reads TGTGCCAGCAGCCAAGGGCCAGACTACGAGCAGTACTTC.